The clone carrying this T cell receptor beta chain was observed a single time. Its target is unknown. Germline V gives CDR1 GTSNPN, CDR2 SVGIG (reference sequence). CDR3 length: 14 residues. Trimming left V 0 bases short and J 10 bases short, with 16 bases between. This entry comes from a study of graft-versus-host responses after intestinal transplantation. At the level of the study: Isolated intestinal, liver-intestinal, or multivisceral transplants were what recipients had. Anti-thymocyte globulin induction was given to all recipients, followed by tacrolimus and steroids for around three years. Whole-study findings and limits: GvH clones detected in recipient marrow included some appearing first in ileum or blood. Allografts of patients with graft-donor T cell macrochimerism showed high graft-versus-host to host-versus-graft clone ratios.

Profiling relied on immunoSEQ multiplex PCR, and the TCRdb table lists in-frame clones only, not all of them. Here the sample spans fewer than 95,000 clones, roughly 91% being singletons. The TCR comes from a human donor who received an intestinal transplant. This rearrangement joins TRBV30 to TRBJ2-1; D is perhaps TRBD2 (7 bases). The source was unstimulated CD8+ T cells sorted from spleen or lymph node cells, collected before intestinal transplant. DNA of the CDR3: TGTGCCTGGAGTGTAAGCGGGGTCCAGGGGGAGCAGTTCTTC. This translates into CAWSVSGVQGEQFF.